These T cell receptor beta chains were read from a single sample in a study of shared clonotypes between healthy human individuals. Using immunoSEQ multiplex PCR, the repertoire was profiled, and TCRdb retains in-frame clones only, with some absent. The sample yields roughly 2,300,000 clones, around 90% seen once. Sequencing used naive CD4+ T cells from PBMCs. All receptors come from a man aged 18 to 30 in good health. Some clones in this sample may be carry-over from other donors' samples. CDR3s include the opening cysteine and the closing phenylalanine or tryptophan. The D gene is left open where the match is weak. The size of a clone is reported for some rows only, either as once, few or many, or as a class for expanded clones.

D gene: .
clone size: .
V gene: TRBV11-2
J gene: TRBJ2-2
CDR3 protein: CASSPRGTPIRSTGELFF
CDR3 DNA: TGTGCCAGCAGCCCCAGAGGGACACCGATCAGAAGCACCGGGGAGCTGTTTTTT

D gene: .
clone size: few
V gene: TRBV7-9
J gene: TRBJ1-4
CDR3 protein: CASSPRGVIAEKLFF
CDR3 DNA: TGTGCCAGCAGCCCCAGGGGTGTAATCGCAGAAAAACTGTTTTTT

D gene: .
clone size: .
V gene: TRBV10-1
J gene: TRBJ1-1
CDR3 protein: CASSPTAGLVEAFF
CDR3 DNA: TGCGCCAGCAGTCCGACCGCCGGGCTAGTTGAAGCTTTCTTT

D gene: .
clone size: .
V gene: TRBV27
J gene: TRBJ1-5
CDR3 protein: CASSSKIGGYSNQPQHF
CDR3 DNA: TGTGCCAGCAGTTCAAAAATTGGGGGATATAGCAATCAGCCCCAGCATTTT

D gene: .
clone size: .
V gene: TRBV7-7
J gene: TRBJ2-7
CDR3 protein: CASSRTLQNVREQYF
CDR3 DNA: TGTGCCAGCAGCCGGACCTTACAGAACGTTAGGGAGCAGTACTTC

D gene: .
clone size: .
V gene: TRBV20-1
J gene: TRBJ2-3
CDR3 protein: CSVFATDTQYF
CDR3 DNA: TGCAGTGTTTTTGCCACAGATACGCAGTATTTT

D gene: .
clone size: .
V gene: TRBV29-1
J gene: TRBJ1-1
CDR3 protein: CSVLIGTEAFF
CDR3 DNA: TGCAGCGTCTTGATAGGCACTGAAGCTTTCTTT

D gene: TRBD1
clone size: .
V gene: TRBV30
J gene: TRBJ2-5
CDR3 protein: CAYTGGEETQYF
CDR3 DNA: TGTGCCTACACAGGGGGCGAAGAGACCCAGTACTTC

D gene: .
clone size: .
V gene: TRBV27
J gene: TRBJ1-1
CDR3 protein: CASSKQWNTEAFF
CDR3 DNA: TGTGCCAGCAGTAAACAGTGGAACACTGAAGCTTTCTTT

D gene: .
clone size: few
V gene: TRBV10-2
J gene: TRBJ1-1
CDR3 protein: CASRGGSSMNTEAFF
CDR3 DNA: TGCGCCAGCCGTGGGGGCAGTAGTATGAACACTGAAGCTTTCTTT

D gene: .
clone size: few
V gene: TRBV18
J gene: TRBJ1-1
CDR3 protein: CASSPGRQNTEAFF
CDR3 DNA: TGTGCCAGCTCACCGGGACGCCAGAACACTGAAGCTTTCTTT

D gene: TRBD2
clone size: .
V gene: TRBV27
J gene: TRBJ2-1
CDR3 protein: CASSSPRAGAYNEQFF
CDR3 DNA: TGTGCCAGCAGTTCCCCGAGGGCGGGAGCTTACAATGAGCAGTTCTTC

D gene: .
clone size: .
V gene: TRBV11-1
J gene: TRBJ2-5
CDR3 protein: CASSLVRGAQETQYF
CDR3 DNA: TGTGCCAGCAGCTTAGTGCGCGGGGCACAAGAGACCCAGTACTTC

D gene: .
clone size: .
V gene: TRBV20-1
J gene: TRBJ2-1
CDR3 protein: CSFDSRDEQFF
CDR3 DNA: TGCAGCTTCGATAGTCGGGATGAGCAGTTCTTC

D gene: TRBD2
clone size: .
V gene: TRBV19
J gene: TRBJ2-1
CDR3 protein: CASVAGGPEDEQFF
CDR3 DNA: TGTGCCAGTGTAGCGGGAGGGCCCGAGGATGAGCAGTTCTTC

D gene: .
clone size: .
V gene: TRBV29-1
J gene: TRBJ2-7
CDR3 protein: CSVEALTRGSVYEQYF
CDR3 DNA: TGCAGCGTTGAGGCCCTAACGAGGGGATCGGTCTACGAGCAGTACTTC

D gene: .
clone size: once
V gene: TRBV5-1
J gene: TRBJ2-5
CDR3 protein: CASSLVRTLQETQYF
CDR3 DNA: TGCGCCAGCAGCTTGGTCAGGACGTTACAAGAGACCCAGTACTTC

D gene: .
clone size: .
V gene: TRBV25-1
J gene: TRBJ1-6
CDR3 protein: CASSEGLNSPLHF
CDR3 DNA: TGTGCCAGCAGTGAAGGACTAAATTCACCCCTCCACTTT

D gene: .
clone size: .
V gene: TRBV27
J gene: TRBJ2-2
CDR3 protein: CASSLSAIRGMNTGELFF
CDR3 DNA: TGTGCCAGCAGTTTATCGGCTATCCGCGGGATGAACACCGGGGAGCTGTTTTTT

D gene: TRBD2
clone size: .
V gene: TRBV5-1
J gene: TRBJ2-1
CDR3 protein: CASSLGAGGAYNEQFF
CDR3 DNA: TGCGCCAGCAGCTTGGGGGCGGGAGGAGCGTACAATGAGCAGTTCTTC

D gene: .
clone size: .
V gene: TRBV28
J gene: TRBJ1-2
CDR3 protein: CASSFNGQLNYGYTF
CDR3 DNA: TGTGCCAGCAGTTTTAACGGGCAGCTCAACTATGGCTACACCTTC

D gene: TRBD2
clone size: .
V gene: TRBV5-4
J gene: TRBJ2-1
CDR3 protein: CASSSPASGSSYNEQFF
CDR3 DNA: TGTGCCAGCAGCTCGCCAGCTAGCGGGAGCTCCTACAATGAGCAGTTCTTC

D gene: .
clone size: .
V gene: TRBV15
J gene: TRBJ1-5
CDR3 protein: CATSRDWGSQPQHF
CDR3 DNA: TGTGCCACCAGCAGAGATTGGGGGAGCCAGCCCCAGCATTTT

D gene: .
clone size: .
V gene: TRBV18
J gene: TRBJ1-1
CDR3 protein: CASSPSTGMNTEAFF
CDR3 DNA: TGTGCCAGCTCACCAAGCACAGGCATGAACACTGAAGCTTTCTTT

D gene: TRBD1
clone size: .
V gene: TRBV7-2
J gene: TRBJ1-2
CDR3 protein: CASSPDRDLYGYTF
CDR3 DNA: TGTGCCAGCAGCCCCGACAGGGACCTCTATGGCTACACCTTC

D gene: TRBD2
clone size: .
V gene: TRBV15
J gene: TRBJ2-5
CDR3 protein: CATSRATGGAETQYF
CDR3 DNA: TGTGCCACCAGCAGAGCTACGGGAGGAGCGGAGACCCAGTACTTC

D gene: .
clone size: .
V gene: TRBV29-1
J gene: TRBJ2-7
CDR3 protein: CSARENFSYEQYF
CDR3 DNA: TGCAGCGCCCGGGAAAACTTCTCCTACGAGCAGTACTTC

D gene: .
clone size: once
V gene: TRBV10-3
J gene: TRBJ2-1
CDR3 protein: CAISESTTREQFF
CDR3 DNA: TGTGCCATCAGTGAGTCGACTACCAGGGAGCAGTTCTTC

D gene: TRBD2
clone size: .
V gene: TRBV6-9
J gene: TRBJ2-1
CDR3 protein: CASSYSISGTYNEQFF
CDR3 DNA: TGTGCCAGCAGTTATTCTATTAGCGGGACCTACAATGAGCAGTTCTTC